This T cell receptor beta chain is from a study of blood T cell repertoires in COVID-19. Study-level information: Samples of COVID-19 (acute and convalescent) were obtained from the United States, Italy and Spain. In each case, the material was cDNA or gDNA derived from T cells, B-cell-depleted T cells, or PBMCs.

Per the authors' pipeline: Reference gene primer amplification yielded estimated nucleated cell counts. Some clones are missing from TCRdb's copy, which holds only in-frame ones; the method was immunoSEQ multiplex PCR. That table furnishes V, J and clone size, whereas the DNA furnished D and trimming. The sample has about 140,000 clones; approximately 78% are singletons. The sample comprised peripheral blood. The receptor was isolated from a woman of 80 years or more with acute or convalescent COVID-19.

The CDR3 loop is CASSLNQGWNEQFF. Here the CDR3 DNA reads TGTGCCAGCAGCTTGAACCAGGGGTGGAATGAGCAGTTCTTC. V is TRBV5-4 and J is TRBJ2-1; a weak D match, TRBD1 (6 bases). The germline V gene encodes CDR1 SGHNT and CDR2 YYREEE (reference sequence). Trimming removed 1 base from V and 7 bases from J, with 12 bases in between. The CDR3 totals 14 residues.